The source of this TCR beta chain is a study of blood T cell repertoires in COVID-19. For the study at large: Donors of Cohort 3 who recovered were those that had two negative PCRs, clearance, or symptom resolution.

Original analysis: Reference gene primers were amplified, and this amplification served to estimate nucleated cell counts. Sequencing used immunoSEQ multiplex PCR; TCRdb keeps in-frame clones, though not all of them. For V, J and clone size, that table is used; D and trimming come from the DNA. This sample has approximately 150,000 clones; 65% to 80% occur once, and the top ten carry about 20%. V was pared by 5 bases and J by 7 bases, with 2 bases of the junction left unmatched. Germline CDR1 reads MNHEY; CDR2 reads SVGEGT. The length of the CDR3 is 12 residues. Those enrolled, adults aged 18 to 89 years, came from around 24 US areas. Categorization into cohorts depended on clinical history that participants reported.

The TCR was taken from a woman in her 70s in a cohort exposed to, infected with or recovered from COVID-19 (not recorded which). The sample taken for sequencing was PBMCs or T cells enriched from blood (not recorded which). The chain joins TRBV6-2 or TRBV6-3 to TRBJ2-1; 7 bases line up with TRBD1. CDR3 sequence (DNA): TGTGCCAGCAGTCAACAGGGGAATGAGCAGTTCTTC. This codes for CASSQQGNEQFF.